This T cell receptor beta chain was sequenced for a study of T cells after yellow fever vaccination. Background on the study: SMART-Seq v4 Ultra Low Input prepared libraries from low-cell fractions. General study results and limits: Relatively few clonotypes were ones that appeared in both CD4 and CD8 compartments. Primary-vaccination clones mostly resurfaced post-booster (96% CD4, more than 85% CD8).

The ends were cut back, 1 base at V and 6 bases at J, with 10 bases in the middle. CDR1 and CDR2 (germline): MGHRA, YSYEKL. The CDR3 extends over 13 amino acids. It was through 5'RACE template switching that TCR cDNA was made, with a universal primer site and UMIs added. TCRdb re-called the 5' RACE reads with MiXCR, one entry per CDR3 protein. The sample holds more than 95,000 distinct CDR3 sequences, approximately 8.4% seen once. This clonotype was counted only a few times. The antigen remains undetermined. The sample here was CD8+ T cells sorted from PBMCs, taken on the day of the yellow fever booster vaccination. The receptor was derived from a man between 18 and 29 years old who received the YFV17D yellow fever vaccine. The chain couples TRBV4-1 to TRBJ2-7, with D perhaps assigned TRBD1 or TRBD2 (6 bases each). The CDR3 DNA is TGCGCCAGCAGCCAAGGAGAGGGGGGCGAGCAGTACGTC. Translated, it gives CASSQGEGGEQYV.